What follows are 2 T cell receptor beta chains derived from one specimen sequenced in a study of T cell responses to AZD1222 COVID-19 vaccine. Sequencing was performed with immunoSEQ multiplex PCR; in TCRdb, only in-frame clones are kept and a portion is missing. The data hold tens of thousands of clones, with approximately 86% observed a single time. The material sequenced was peripheral blood, taken on day 0 of AZD1222 vaccination. The receptors were gathered from an adult in good health.

V is TRBV28 and J is TRBJ1-2; D not resolved. Germline CDR1 and CDR2: MDHEN and SYDVKM. Trimming took 8 bases from V and 4 from J, leaving 14 bases between them. CDR3 length equals 13 residues. The CDR3: CASARRSAYGYTF. CDR3 DNA: TGTGCCAGCGCCAGGCGCAGCGCCTATGGCTACACCTTC.

The rearrangement links TRBV7-8 to TRBJ2-7; either TRBD1 or TRBD2 may supply D (5 bases each). The CDR3 has 16 amino acids. Germline V gene sequence: CDR1 SGHVS, CDR2 FQNEAQ. The V end lost 3 bases, the J end lost 0 bases, and 15 bases lay between the germline ends. The CDR3 loop reads CASSFGSGASSYEQYF. DNA of the CDR3: TGTGCCAGCAGCTTTGGCTCCGGGGCGAGCTCCTACGAGCAGTACTTC.